This T cell receptor beta chain appears in the sequencing data of a study of beta chain features in type 1 diabetes. Across the whole study: Age, gender and cell yields were alike across patients and healthy donors.

The entirety of the isolated RNA underwent reverse transcription, so expressed TCRB transcripts were sequenced. The repertoire was sequenced with immunoSEQ multiplex PCR; TCRdb's copy has only in-frame clones and lacks some. The data show under 300,000 clones, with approximately 25% seen just once and roughly 0.013% held by the top ten. The CDR3 covers 13 residues. The ends were cut back, 3 bases at V and 6 bases at J, with 10 bases in the middle. Germline loops: CDR1 SGHTA, CDR2 FQGNSA. Every donor provided one heparinised blood draw, which averaged approximately 100 mL. Via CD45RO/CCR7/CD25/CD127/CD95/CD27, cells of the CD4+ naive, central memory, regulatory and stem cell-like memory subsets were sorted. Study-level results: Shorter TCRB CDR3s, moderately but significantly so, were found in Type 1 diabetes patients in all four CD4+ subsets.

As for this clone: What it binds is not known.

The sequencing input was naive CD4+ T cells from blood. The clonotype originates from a woman in her twenties or thirties with type 1 diabetes. J is TRBJ2-3 and V is TRBV7-2; D gene uncertain. The CDR3 region is CASSLGFRDTQYF. Written as DNA, the CDR3 is TGTGCCAGCAGCTTGGGCTTTAGGGATACGCAGTATTTT.